This T cell receptor beta chain originates from a study of T cell repertoires in cytomegalovirus infection. On the study more broadly: Based on public TCR beta signatures, there were indications of CMV infection and of a matching HLA type. Whole-study results and caveats: The ex vivo response was dominated by HLA-C-restricted CMV-specific TCR beta clonotypes. Frequencies of public TCR beta families were cumulated, and this identified carriers of CMV plus the relevant HLA.

The CDR3 runs to 17 residues. The V gene lost 0 bases and the J gene lost 3 bases, with 17 bases spanning the gap. This clonotype was recorded a few times. Its antigen is unidentified. TCRdb passed the reads through MiXCR, listing each CDR3 protein once. The table has about 250,000 distinct CDR3 sequences, over 15% seen once; the top ten hold over 40%. This rearrangement joins TRBV12-3 or TRBV12-4 to TRBJ1-2; D remains ambiguous. The specimen was CD8+ T cells from PBMCs. The source of this sequence is a human donor in good health (CMV status not recorded). Some clones in this sample may be carry-over from other donors' samples. The chain's CDR3 is CASSLALTRGFDYGYTF. The CDR3 DNA is TGTGCCAGCAGTTTAGCTCTCACCCGGGGATTCGACTATGGCTACACCTTC.